These 15 T cell receptor beta chains came from one sample sequenced in a study of T cell changes during pregnancy in multiple sclerosis. This table comes from immunoSEQ multiplex PCR, and its TCRdb copy is limited to in-frame clones, with some not included. The sample shows about 31,000 clones, approximately 90% of them seen only once. The material sequenced was CD8+ T cells from peripheral blood mononuclear cells, taken in the first trimester of pregnancy. The receptors come from a female donor with multiple sclerosis, enrolled in a pregnancy study.

The rearrangement uses TRBV28 and TRBJ1-1; D is unresolved. V was cut by 6 bases and J by 5 bases, with 13 bases left in between. The CDR3 totals 13 residues. The germline CDR1 and CDR2 sequences are MDHEN and SYDVKM. CDR3 region: CASSHPTRTEAFF. CDR3 nucleotide sequence: TGTGCCAGCAGCCACCCAACGCGAACTGAAGCTTTCTTT.

The chain links TRBV15 to TRBJ2-1, with TRBD2 matching over 10 bases. The V gene end was trimmed by 5 bases and the J gene end by 8 bases; junction bases not matched to a gene: 15. The CDR3 has 17 residues. Germline V gives CDR1 LNHNV, CDR2 YYDKDF (reference sequence). The CDR3 nucleotides read TGTGCCACCAGCGACGGGGTAGCGGGGGGAAATTTGGATGAGCAGTTCTTC. Its protein product is CATSDGVAGGNLDEQFF.

The rearrangement uses TRBV4-3 and TRBJ1-5; TRBD1 might be the D (5 bases). Deletions cut 0 bases from V and 3 bases from J, with 12 bases between. The CDR3 extends over 16 amino acids. CDR1 and CDR2 from the germline V gene are LGHNA and YSLEER. The DNA for the CDR3 is TGCGCCAGCAGCCAAGATAGACAGCTAATCAATCAGCCCCAGCATTTT. Amino acid sequence: CASSQDRQLINQPQHF.

The chain recombines TRBV5-1 with TRBJ2-2; unclear D gene. Germline V gene lookup returns CDR1 SGHRS and CDR2 YFSETQ. CDR3 length: 15 residues. The V gene lost 4 bases and the J gene lost 3 bases, with 13 bases spanning the gap. The CDR3 region is CASSQTDIDTGELFF. In nucleotides, the CDR3 is TGCGCCAGCAGCCAAACCGACATAGACACCGGGGAGCTGTTTTTT.

This clone was counted between two and nine times. This chain uses TRBV11-2 with TRBJ1-2; tentative D call: TRBD1 (6 bases). Deletions cut 1 base from V and 5 bases from J, with 11 bases between. Looked up from germline, CDR1 is SGHAT and CDR2 is FQNNGV. The CDR3 consists of 14 residues. The CDR3 spells CASSLVAGAYGYTF. Here the CDR3 DNA reads TGTGCCAGCAGCTTAGTGGCAGGGGCATATGGCTACACCTTC. The full variable domain, its missing parts supplied by reference TRBV11-2 and TRBJ1-2, is EAGVAQSPRYKIIEKRQSVAFWCNPISGHATLYWYQQILGQGPKLLIQFQNNGVVDDSQLPKDRFSAERLKGVDSTLKIQPAKLEDSAVYLCASSLVAGAYGYTFGSGTRLTVV.

The chain combines TRBV28 with TRBJ2-7; D may be TRBD2 (6 bases). Germline-derived CDR1 and CDR2 are MDHEN and SYDVKM. Trimming removed 2 bases from V and 5 bases from J, with 7 bases in between. The CDR3 contains 12 residues. Written as DNA, the CDR3 is TGTGCCAGCAGTTTAGGAGGGGACGAGCAGTACTTC. It specifies CASSLGGDEQYF.

The chain recombines TRBV6-5 with TRBJ2-7, with a weak D call TRBD1 (7 bases). Deletions cut 6 bases from V and 6 bases from J, with 18 bases between. From germline, CDR1 is MNHEY and CDR2 SVGAGI. This CDR3 has 14 amino acids. Here the CDR3 DNA reads TGTGCCAGCAGCCCGATCGACCAGGGGGGCGAGCAGTACTTC. Amino acids: CASSPIDQGGEQYF.

The gene calls are TRBV4-3 and TRBJ2-1; 10 bases line up with TRBD2. The CDR3 is 15 amino acids. The germline gives CDR1 LGHNA, CDR2 YSLEER. With V trimmed by 2 bases and J by 4 bases, 2 bases remained unmatched. The CDR3: CASSQLSGGYNEQFF. DNA of the CDR3: TGCGCCAGCAGCCAACTTAGCGGGGGGTACAATGAGCAGTTCTTC.

The J gene is TRBJ1-5, the V gene TRBV27; D not certain. Germline CDR1 is MNHEY and CDR2 is SMNVEV (reference sequence). CDR3 length: 14 residues. V was trimmed by 8 bases and J by 4 bases, leaving 15 bases between them. This CDR3 is CASRSGLGNQPQHF. CDR3 nucleotides: TGTGCCAGCCGTTCGGGGTTGGGGAATCAGCCCCAGCATTTT.

The rearrangement joins TRBV7-8 to TRBJ1-2; no definite D call. This CDR3 is 12 amino acids long. Germline CDR1 and CDR2: SGHVS and FQNEAQ. Trimming pared 5 bases from V and 3 bases from J, leaving 7 bases between. The CDR3 sequence is CASSEDYYGYTF. DNA of the CDR3: TGTGCCAGCAGCGAGGATTACTATGGCTACACCTTC.

The chain has TRBV15 and TRBJ1-1; TRBD1 matches 7 bases. CDR1 LNHNV and CDR2 YYDKDF come from the germline V gene (reference sequence). CDR3 length: 15 amino acids. The J segment lost 7 bases and the V segment lost 5 bases, leaving 13 bases of the junction unmatched. CDR3 DNA: TGTGCCACCAGCGGACTCCCGACAGGGCGGGATGAAGCTTTCTTT. Translated, it gives CATSGLPTGRDEAFF. The full variable domain, completed using reference TRBV15 and TRBJ1-1, is DAMVIQNPRYQVTQFGKPVTLSCSQTLNHNVMYWYQQKSSQAPKLLFHYYDKDFNNEADTPDNFQSRRPNTSFCFLDIRSPGLGDTAMYLCATSGLPTGRDEAFFGQGTRLTVV.

The chain couples TRBV30 to TRBJ1-5; 8 bases line up with TRBD1. This CDR3 contains 13 residues. Germline values: CDR1 GTSNPN, CDR2 SVGIG (reference sequence). The V gene end was trimmed by 5 bases and the J gene end by 4 bases; junction bases not matched to a gene: 4. The CDR3 nucleotides read TGTGCCTGGGGACAGGGAGGGAATCAGCCCCAGCATTTT. This translates into CAWGQGGNQPQHF.

The chain carries TRBV7-2 and TRBJ2-7; D is possibly TRBD2 (5 bases). The CDR3 is 14 amino acids. CDR1 and CDR2 from the germline V gene are SGHTA and FQGNSA. V dropped 6 bases and J dropped 3 bases, with 15 bases sitting between them. This CDR3 reads CASRLPDGGYEQYF. The CDR3 bases are TGTGCCAGCAGGCTCCCTGACGGAGGCTACGAGCAGTACTTC.

V is TRBV6-1 and J is TRBJ2-7; D possibly corresponds to TRBD1 (5 bases). The V gene lost 1 base and the J gene lost 4 bases, with 11 bases spanning the gap. The V gene's germline CDR1 is MNHNS and CDR2 SASEGT. There are 14 residues in the CDR3. CDR3 region: CASSEGGSGYEQYF. The DNA of the CDR3 is TGTGCCAGCAGTGAAGGGGGCAGTGGATACGAGCAGTACTTC.

This sequence joins TRBV4-3 and TRBJ2-1; TRBD1 might be the D (5 bases). Looked up from germline, CDR1 is LGHNA and CDR2 is YSLEER. The CDR3 extends over 15 amino acids. The ends were cut back, 1 base at V and 1 base at J, with 8 bases in the middle. DNA of the CDR3: TGCGCCAGCAGCCAAGCCGACAGTTCCTACAATGAGCAGTTCTTC. It yields the protein CASSQADSSYNEQFF.